The rows below give T cell receptor beta chains drawn from one sample of a study of T-cell memory formation after mild COVID-19. TCRdb analysed the 5' RACE reads with MiXCR anew, one entry per CDR3 protein. Counted here are roughly 120,000 distinct CDR3 sequences, about 20% occurring once; the ten biggest clones make up about 42%. The specimen was PBMCs or a T cell subset sorted from them (not recorded which). All receptors come from a man aged 18 to 29 who had mild COVID-19 (a few samples of this study predate the infection). Cell type and time point are not known. Both conserved end residues are part of each CDR3. Each record gives: V gene, clone size, D gene, J gene, CDR3 protein, CDR3 DNA. D genes are given only for firm matches. Clone size is given for some rows only: seen once, a few or many times, or a class if the clone is expanded.

TRBV6-7	-	TRBD1	TRBJ1-1	CASSRAGGRSTEAFF	TGTGCCAGCAGTCGTGCAGGGGGCCGTAGCACTGAAGCTTTCTTT
TRBV12-3/TRBV12-4	few	-	TRBJ2-1	CASSLIGDVWYNEQFF	TGTGCCAGCAGTTTAATCGGGGACGTGTGGTACAATGAGCAGTTCTTC
TRBV6-5	few	-	TRBJ2-1	CASSYKSSYNEQFF	TGTGCCAGCAGTTACAAGAGCTCCTACAATGAGCAGTTCTTC
TRBV4-1	-	-	TRBJ2-5	CASRGGEETQYF	TGCGCCAGCAGGGGCGGGGAAGAGACCCAGTACTTC
TRBV12-3/TRBV12-4	-	-	TRBJ2-5	CASSAPQETQYF	TGTGCCAGCAGTGCCCCCCAAGAGACCCAGTACTTC
TRBV6-6	few	-	TRBJ1-5	CASGPTWVSNQPQHF	TGTGCCAGCGGACCGACTTGGGTTAGCAATCAGCCCCAGCATTTT
TRBV9	many	-	TRBJ2-2	CASSVAVGELFF	TGTGCCAGCAGCGTAGCGGTCGGGGAGCTGTTTTTT
TRBV20-1	few	TRBD2	TRBJ2-1	CSATGTRAQADYNEQFF	TGCAGTGCCACCGGGACTAGGGCTCAAGCGGACTACAATGAGCAGTTCTTC
TRBV7-3	-	TRBD2	TRBJ2-1	CASSPSGGPRGEQFF	TGTGCCAGCAGCCCTAGCGGGGGGCCGAGGGGTGAGCAGTTCTTC
TRBV5-4	-	-	TRBJ2-6	CASSLVGSGANVLTF	TGTGCCAGCAGCTTGGTGGGCTCTGGGGCCAACGTCCTGACTTTC
TRBV7-9	-	TRBD1	TRBJ1-2	CASSTRDSYYGYTF	TGTGCCAGCAGCACGCGGGACAGCTACTATGGCTACACCTTC
TRBV10-3	-	TRBD2	TRBJ2-7	CATAGTSGGTYEQYF	TGTGCCACCGCCGGGACTAGCGGGGGAACCTACGAGCAGTACTTC
TRBV20-1	-	-	TRBJ2-7	CSAEHRGEGHHSYEQYF	TGCAGTGCTGAACACCGCGGGGAAGGTCACCACTCCTACGAGCAGTACTTC
TRBV20-1	-	-	TRBJ1-1	CSASRQGPRNTEAFF	TGCAGTGCTAGTCGGCAGGGGCCGAGGAACACTGAAGCTTTCTTT
TRBV7-2	few	-	TRBJ2-5	CASSQDGGATQYF	TGTGCCAGCAGCCAAGATGGGGGCGCGACCCAGTACTTC
TRBV6-2/TRBV6-3	few	TRBD2	TRBJ2-3	CASSFLAGDTDTQYF	TGTGCCAGCAGTTTCCTAGCGGGGGACACAGATACGCAGTATTTT
TRBV5-6	-	-	TRBJ2-1	CASNREDWNEQFF	TGTGCCAGCAACCGCGAGGATTGGAATGAGCAGTTCTTC
TRBV7-8	-	-	TRBJ1-1	CASSFRTTVNTEAFF	TGTGCCAGCAGCTTCCGAACGACAGTGAACACTGAAGCTTTCTTT
TRBV4-1	-	-	TRBJ2-2	CASSQRSENTGELFF	TGCGCCAGCAGCCAGCGCAGCGAGAACACCGGGGAGCTGTTTTTT
TRBV6-6	-	-	TRBJ2-2	CASSYVRNTGELFF	TGTGCCAGCAGTTATGTACGGAACACCGGGGAGCTGTTTTTT
TRBV7-7	few	-	TRBJ2-7	CASSSGETYEQYF	TGTGCCAGCAGCTCCGGGGAGACCTACGAGCAGTACTTC
TRBV20-1	-	-	TRBJ2-2	CSAREWGTGELFF	TGCAGTGCTAGAGAGTGGGGAACCGGGGAGCTGTTTTTT
TRBV10-3	few	TRBD2	TRBJ2-3	CAISDGLAGDTDTQYF	TGTGCCATCAGTGATGGGCTAGCGGGGGACACAGATACGCAGTATTTT
TRBV20-1	-	TRBD1	TRBJ2-1	CSATNSGGQGRSYNEQFF	TGCAGTGCTACTAACTCCGGAGGACAGGGGAGGTCCTACAATGAGCAGTTCTTC
TRBV6-5	-	-	TRBJ1-4	CASRGAHEKLFF	TGTGCCAGCAGAGGGGCCCATGAAAAACTGTTTTTT
TRBV4-1	-	-	TRBJ1-1	CASSQPYAVTEAFF	TGCGCCAGCAGCCAACCGTACGCCGTCACTGAAGCTTTCTTT
TRBV7-8	-	TRBD2	TRBJ2-1	CASSSGVAGADYNEQFF	TGTGCCAGCAGTTCAGGGGTAGCGGGGGCGGACTACAATGAGCAGTTCTTC
TRBV6-2/TRBV6-3	few	TRBD1	TRBJ2-1	CASSYSRTGGYNEQFF	TGTGCCAGCAGTTACTCGAGGACAGGGGGGTACAATGAGCAGTTCTTC
TRBV5-4	few	-	TRBJ2-1	CASSVVPGGRDNEQFF	TGTGCCAGCAGCGTCGTCCCCGGGGGGCGGGACAATGAGCAGTTCTTC
TRBV27	few	-	TRBJ2-6	CASRHPGANVLTF	TGTGCCAGCAGACATCCTGGGGCCAACGTCCTGACTTTC
TRBV5-1	many	-	TRBJ2-5	CASSFATGQETQYF	TGCGCCAGCAGCTTCGCGACTGGACAAGAGACCCAGTACTTC
TRBV12-3/TRBV12-4	-	-	TRBJ2-1	CASSFGDGSYNEQFF	TGTGCCAGCAGTTTTGGGGATGGCTCCTACAATGAGCAGTTCTTC
TRBV29-1	-	TRBD1	TRBJ1-1	CSVPPAGTGEFGTEAFF	TGCAGCGTTCCGCCCGCCGGGACAGGGGAATTTGGCACTGAAGCTTTCTTT
TRBV12-3/TRBV12-4	-	TRBD1	TRBJ2-1	CASSGVSRQGGQFF	TGTGCCAGCAGTGGGGTCTCCCGACAGGGTGGGCAGTTCTTC
TRBV30	-	-	TRBJ2-6	CAWSAWSVLGSSGANVLTF	TGTGCCTGGAGTGCGTGGTCCGTACTTGGGTCATCTGGGGCCAACGTCCTGACTTTC
TRBV29-1	few	TRBD1	TRBJ2-2	CSVTGGRGTGELFF	TGCAGCGTAACAGGGGGCCGGGGCACCGGGGAGCTGTTTTTT
TRBV20-1	few	-	TRBJ2-2	CSARVPILTGELFF	TGCAGTGCTAGAGTCCCGATACTTACCGGGGAGCTGTTTTTT
TRBV20-1	-	TRBD2	TRBJ2-5	CSLDSGGLQETQYF	TGCAGCCTGGATAGCGGGGGCCTTCAAGAGACCCAGTACTTC
TRBV4-1	few	-	TRBJ2-7	CASSPHLGRYEQYF	TGCGCCAGCAGCCCGCACCTGGGGCGATACGAGCAGTACTTC